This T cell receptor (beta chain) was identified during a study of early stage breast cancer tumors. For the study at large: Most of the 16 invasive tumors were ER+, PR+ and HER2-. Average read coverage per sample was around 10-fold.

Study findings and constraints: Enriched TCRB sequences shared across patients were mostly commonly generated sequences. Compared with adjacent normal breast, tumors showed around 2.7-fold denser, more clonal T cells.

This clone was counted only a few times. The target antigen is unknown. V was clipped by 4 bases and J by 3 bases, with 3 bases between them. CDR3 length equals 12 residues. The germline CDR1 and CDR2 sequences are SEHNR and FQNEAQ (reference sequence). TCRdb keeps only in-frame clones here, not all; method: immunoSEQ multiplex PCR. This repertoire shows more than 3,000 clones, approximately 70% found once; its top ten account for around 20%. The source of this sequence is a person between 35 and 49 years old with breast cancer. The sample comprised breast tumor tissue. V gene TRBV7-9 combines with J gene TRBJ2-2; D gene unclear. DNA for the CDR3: TGTGCCAGCAGCTGGGACACCGGGGAGCTGTTTTTT. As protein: CASSWDTGELFF.